Listed here are 13 T cell receptor beta chains from one sample, sequenced in a study of OX40 agonist ivuxolimab in advanced cancers. This table comes from immunoSEQ multiplex PCR, and its TCRdb copy is limited to in-frame clones, with some not included. The data hold around 16,000 clones, with 64% observed a single time. Material: CD4+ or CD8+ T cells sorted from blood, obtained in a trial of the OX40 agonist ivuxolimab. The receptors were sampled from an adult with an advanced solid tumor such as melanoma, head and neck, liver or kidney cancer.

The V call is TRBV2, the J call TRBJ2-7, with a tentative D call TRBD1 (6 bases). The CDR3 is 16 residues long. The V gene's germline CDR1 is SNHLY and CDR2 FYNNEI. The V end was cut by 8 bases, the J end by 0 bases, with 20 bases between. CDR3 sequence (DNA): TGTGCCAGCGAGGGGGACAAAACGTACTTCTCCTACGAGCAGTACTTC. Encoded protein: CASEGDKTYFSYEQYF.

The chain combines TRBV7-8 with TRBJ1-4, with D perhaps TRBD1 (5 bases). Between the trimmed V and J ends, which lost 2 bases and 4 bases, there was a span of 17 bases. The germline V gene encodes CDR1 SGHVS and CDR2 FQNEAQ. The CDR3 consists of 17 residues. The CDR3 sequence: CASSLRPRGVLNEKLFF. In DNA form, the CDR3 reads TGTGCCAGCAGCTTACGCCCCCGGGGGGTGCTTAATGAAAAACTGTTTTTT.

As for this clone: An end of the junction does not agree with germline; a read error may underlie this. Other DNA sequences of this sample code for an identical CDR3. The V and J genes are TRBV15 and TRBJ2-7; TRBD2 matches 7 bases. Germline lookup yields CDR1 LNHNV and CDR2 YYDKDF (reference sequence). The length of the CDR3 is 15 residues. The DNA of the CDR3 is TGTGCCACTAGCAGCTTCGGGGGGACCGGGTACGAGCAGTACTTC. This translates into CATSSFGGTGYEQYF.

The chain carries TRBV5-4 and TRBJ1-4, with D tentatively TRBD1 (5 bases). This CDR3 has 13 amino acids. Germline V CDR1 and CDR2: SGHNT, YYREEE (reference sequence). Between the trimmed V and J ends, which lost 4 bases and 7 bases, there was a span of 11 bases. This CDR3 is CASSPAGTEKLFF. In DNA form, the CDR3 reads TGTGCCAGCAGCCCTGCGGGGACTGAAAAACTGTTTTTT. Supplemented by reference TRBV5-4 and TRBJ1-4, the full variable domain reads ETGVTQSPTHLIKTRGQQVTLRCSSQSGHNTVSWYQQALGQGPQFIFQYYREEENGRGNFPPRFSGLQFPNYSSELNVNALELDDSALYLCASSPAGTEKLFFGSGTQLSVL.

This clone was counted between two and nine times. The V call is TRBV4-3, the J call TRBJ2-7, with TRBD2 as a possible D gene (6 bases). V was cut by 0 bases and J by 3 bases, with 12 bases left in between. The CDR3 is made up of 15 amino acids. In germline, CDR1 is LGHNA, CDR2 YSLEER. The CDR3 region has the DNA TGCGCCAGCAGCCAAGAGTGGCAGGGAGGCTACGAGCAGTACTTC. It encodes CASSQEWQGGYEQYF.

The chain employs TRBV5-1 and TRBJ1-2; D is undetermined. V lost 4 bases and J 2 bases, leaving 12 bases between the germline ends. The CDR3 extends over 14 amino acids. Germline V CDR1 and CDR2: SGHRS, YFSETQ. In DNA form, the CDR3 reads TGCGCCAGCAGCCCGAGTCCACTGAACTATGGCTACACCTTC. This translates into CASSPSPLNYGYTF.

The V call is TRBV4-1, the J call TRBJ2-5, with 10 bases fitting TRBD1. This CDR3 region has 18 residues. V lost 2 bases, J lost 5 bases, and 14 bases stayed unmatched. Germline lookup yields CDR1 MGHRA and CDR2 YSYEKL. DNA for the CDR3: TGCGCCAGCAGCCAAAGTCGCTGGGACAGGGGTTCCCCGGAGACCCAGTACTTC. This codes for CASSQSRWDRGSPETQYF.

The gene calls are TRBV13 and TRBJ2-2; 8 nucleotides line up with TRBD1. V shed 6 bases and J 6 bases; nucleotides not matched to a gene: 12. The V gene's germline CDR1 is PRHDT and CDR2 FYEKMQ (reference sequence). This CDR3 has 16 amino acids. In DNA form, the CDR3 reads TGTGCCAGCAGTCCCCAGGACAGGGTATATTCCGGGGAGCTGTTTTTT. This encodes CASSPQDRVYSGELFF.

The J gene is TRBJ1-2, the V gene TRBV4-1, with D unresolved. V was pared by 1 base and J by 5 bases, with 8 bases between. This CDR3 region has 13 residues. CDR1 is MGHRA, CDR2 YSYEKL, per germline. CDR3 sequence: CASSQGGLYGYTF. CDR3 DNA sequence: TGCGCCAGCAGCCAAGGAGGCTTATATGGCTACACCTTC.

This clone rates as medium-sized. The J gene is TRBJ2-3, the V gene TRBV6-5; D is unclear. The CDR3 extends over 11 amino acids. CDR1 MNHEY and CDR2 SVGAGI come from the germline V gene. Trimming left V 11 bases short and J 6 bases short, with 12 bases between. CDR3 sequence: CAASLGDTQYF. CDR3 nucleotides: TGTGCCGCTTCCCTGGGGGATACGCAGTATTTT.

V gene TRBV5-4 combines with J gene TRBJ2-5, with TRBD1 matching over 8 bases. The J segment lost 11 bases and the V segment lost 0 bases, leaving 12 bases of the junction unmatched. CDR1 and CDR2 (germline): SGHNT, YYREEE (reference sequence). The CDR3 covers 15 residues. CDR3 bases: TGTGCCAGCAGCTTGGACCGGGACAGGTGGGAGAGGCAGTACTTC. Residues: CASSLDRDRWERQYF.

J is TRBJ2-7 and V is TRBV29-1; TRBD1 agrees at 10 bases. The CDR3 spans 15 residues. J gave up 6 bases and V 2 bases, and 10 bases lay outside the gene matches. Germline V lookup: CDR1 SQVTM, CDR2 ANQGSEA. CDR3 sequence (DNA): TGCAGCGTTGAATTCACCGGGACAGGGGTCGGCGAGCAGTACTTC. The encoded protein is CSVEFTGTGVGEQYF.

This clone was detected only once. The same CDR3 is also encoded by other DNA sequences in this sample. The chain links TRBV13 to TRBJ2-5; D is ambiguous. The V end lost 3 bases, the J end lost 2 bases, and 1 base lay between the germline ends. CDR1 and CDR2 (germline): PRHDT, FYEKMQ (reference sequence). CDR3 length equals 11 residues. The CDR3: CASSFQETQYF. The CDR3 DNA is TGTGCCAGCAGCTTTCAAGAGACCCAGTACTTC.